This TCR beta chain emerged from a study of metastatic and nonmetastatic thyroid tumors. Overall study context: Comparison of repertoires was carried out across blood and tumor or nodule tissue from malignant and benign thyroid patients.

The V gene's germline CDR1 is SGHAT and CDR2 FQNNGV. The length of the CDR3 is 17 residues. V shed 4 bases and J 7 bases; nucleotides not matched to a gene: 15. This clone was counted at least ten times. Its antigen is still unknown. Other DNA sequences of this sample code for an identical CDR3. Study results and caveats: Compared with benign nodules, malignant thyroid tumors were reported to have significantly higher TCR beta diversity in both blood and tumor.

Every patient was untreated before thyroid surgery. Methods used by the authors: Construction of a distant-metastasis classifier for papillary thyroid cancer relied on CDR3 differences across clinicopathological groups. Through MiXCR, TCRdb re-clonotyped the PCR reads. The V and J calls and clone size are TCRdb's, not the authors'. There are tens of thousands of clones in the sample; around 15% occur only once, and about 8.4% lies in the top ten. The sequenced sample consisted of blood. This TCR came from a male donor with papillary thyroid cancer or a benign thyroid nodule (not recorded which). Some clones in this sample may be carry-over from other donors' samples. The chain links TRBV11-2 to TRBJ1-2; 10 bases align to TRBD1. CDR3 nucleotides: TGTGCCAGCAGCTCCTCCCGGGACAGGGGCCCCGAGGGTGGCTACACCTTC. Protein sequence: CASSSSRDRGPEGGYTF.